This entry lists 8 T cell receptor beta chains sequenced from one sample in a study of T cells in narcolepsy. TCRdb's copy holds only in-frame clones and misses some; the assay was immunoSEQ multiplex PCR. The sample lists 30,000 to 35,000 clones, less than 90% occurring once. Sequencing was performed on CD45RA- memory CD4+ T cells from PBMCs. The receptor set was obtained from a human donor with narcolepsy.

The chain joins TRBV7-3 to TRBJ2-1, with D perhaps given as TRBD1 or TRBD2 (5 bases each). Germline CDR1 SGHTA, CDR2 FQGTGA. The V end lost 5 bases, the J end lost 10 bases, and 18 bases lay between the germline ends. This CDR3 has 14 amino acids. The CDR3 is CASSPSGAGSEQFF. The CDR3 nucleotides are TGTGCCAGCAGCCCCTCTGGGGCAGGGAGCGAGCAGTTCTTC.

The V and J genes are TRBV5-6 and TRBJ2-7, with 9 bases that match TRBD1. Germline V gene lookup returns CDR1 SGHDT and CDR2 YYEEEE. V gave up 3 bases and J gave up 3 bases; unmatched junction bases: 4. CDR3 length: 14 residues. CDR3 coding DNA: TGTGCCAGCAGCTCCGGGACAGGGATCTACGAGCAGTACTTC. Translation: CASSSGTGIYEQYF.

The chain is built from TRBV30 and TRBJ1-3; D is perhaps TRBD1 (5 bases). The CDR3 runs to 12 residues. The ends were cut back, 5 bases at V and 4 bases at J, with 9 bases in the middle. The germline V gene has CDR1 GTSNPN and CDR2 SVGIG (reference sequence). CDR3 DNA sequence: TGTGCCTGGGCGGGGCCCGGAAACACCATATATTTT. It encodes CAWAGPGNTIYF.

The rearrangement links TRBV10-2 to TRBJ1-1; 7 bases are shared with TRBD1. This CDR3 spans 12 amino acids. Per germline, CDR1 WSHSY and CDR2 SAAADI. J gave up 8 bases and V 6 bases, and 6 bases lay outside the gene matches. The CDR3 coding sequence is TGCGCCAGCAGCGAAGACAGGGTCGAAGCTTTCTTT. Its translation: CASSEDRVEAFF.

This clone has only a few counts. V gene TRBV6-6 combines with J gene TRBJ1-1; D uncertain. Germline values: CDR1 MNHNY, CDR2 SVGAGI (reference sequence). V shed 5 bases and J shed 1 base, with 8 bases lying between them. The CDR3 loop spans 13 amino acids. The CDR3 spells CASSKRENTEAFF. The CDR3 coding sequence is TGTGCCAGCAGTAAGCGGGAGAACACTGAAGCTTTCTTT.

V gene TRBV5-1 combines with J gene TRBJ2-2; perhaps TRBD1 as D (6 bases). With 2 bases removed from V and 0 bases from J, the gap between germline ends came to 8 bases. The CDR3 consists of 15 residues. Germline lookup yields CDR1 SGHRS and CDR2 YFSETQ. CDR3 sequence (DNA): TGCGCCAGCAGCTTCGGGACAACGAACACCGGGGAGCTGTTTTTT. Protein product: CASSFGTTNTGELFF.

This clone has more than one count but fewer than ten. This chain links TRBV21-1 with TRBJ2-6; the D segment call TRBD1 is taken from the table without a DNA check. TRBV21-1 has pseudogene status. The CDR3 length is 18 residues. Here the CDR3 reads CASSPPGTAYSGANVLTF. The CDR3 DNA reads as TGTGCCAGCAGCCCCCCCGGGACAGCCTACTCTGGGGCCAACGTCCTGACTTTC.

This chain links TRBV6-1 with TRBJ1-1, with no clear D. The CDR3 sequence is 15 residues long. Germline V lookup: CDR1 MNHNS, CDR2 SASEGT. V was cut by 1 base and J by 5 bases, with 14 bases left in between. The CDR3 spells CASSEEMGRGTEAFF. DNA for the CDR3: TGTGCCAGCAGTGAAGAGATGGGCAGAGGAACTGAAGCTTTCTTT.